Below are 18 T cell receptor beta chains sequenced from a single sample in a study of T cell responses to AZD1222 COVID-19 vaccine. Sequenced by immunoSEQ multiplex PCR; TCRdb stores in-frame clones only, minus some. The repertoire holds around 130,000 clones, with 80% to 95% as singletons. The sequenced sample was peripheral blood, obtained 28 days after the second dose of the MenACWY control vaccine. The receptors here all came from an adult who received the MenACWY meningococcal vaccine as a control.

The rearrangement uses TRBV19 and TRBJ2-3, with 7 bases lining up with TRBD2. The length of the CDR3 is 16 residues. The V gene end was trimmed by 3 bases and the J gene end by 0 bases; junction bases not matched to a gene: 6. Germline V gene data show CDR1 as LNHDA and CDR2 as SQIVND (reference sequence). The CDR3 bases are TGTGCCAGTAGTATGACCGGGGGGTCTAGCACAGATACGCAGTATTTT. Translation gives CASSMTGGSSTDTQYF.

The J gene is TRBJ1-2, the V gene TRBV2; maybe TRBD1 (5 bases). V dropped 1 base and J dropped 0 bases, with 12 bases sitting between them. Germline assignment: CDR1 SNHLY and CDR2 FYNNEI. The CDR3 totals 16 residues. CDR3 nucleotides: TGTGCCAGCAGTGAAGAGTCAGGGAGAGCTAACTATGGCTACACCTTC. It translates to CASSEESGRANYGYTF.

The rearrangement links TRBV4-2 to TRBJ1-1; no clear D gene. Germline V lookup: CDR1 LGHNA, CDR2 YNFKEQ. CDR3 length equals 13 residues. Trimming left V 0 bases short and J 5 bases short, with 7 bases between. In DNA, the CDR3 is TGTGCCAGCAGCCAAGATTACAGAACTGAAGCTTTCTTT. This sequence encodes CASSQDYRTEAFF.

The CDR3 DNA sequence: TGTGCCAGCAGTTTAGGCTTCGCCTTGGAGGTTGAAGCTTTCTTT. This gives the protein CASSLGFALEVEAFF. The chain combines TRBV28 with TRBJ1-1; D not certain. Germline CDR1 and CDR2: MDHEN and SYDVKM. V was shortened by 2 bases and J by 7 bases, with 17 bases between the two germline ends. The CDR3 consists of 15 residues.

The J gene is TRBJ2-5, the V gene TRBV9; no definite D call. CDR1 and CDR2 (germline): SGDLS, YYNGEE. This CDR3 contains 14 residues. V was shortened by 0 bases and J by 2 bases, with 8 bases between the two germline ends. Here the CDR3 DNA reads TGTGCCAGCAGCGTAGGGAATAGACAAGAGACCCAGTACTTC. It encodes CASSVGNRQETQYF.

This sequence joins TRBV20-1 and TRBJ1-1, with no clear D. The germline V gene has CDR1 DFQATT and CDR2 SNEGSKA (reference sequence). The length of the CDR3 is 13 residues. Trimming removed 3 bases from V and 0 bases from J, with 8 bases in between. CDR3 nucleotide sequence: TGCAGTGCTAGTGCCAGCATGAACACTGAAGCTTTCTTT. Translating gives CSASASMNTEAFF.

This sequence joins TRBV7-7 and TRBJ2-1; TRBD2 aligns across 11 bases. The CDR3 has 16 residues. V dropped 5 bases and J dropped 8; count of bases not matched to a gene: 11. The germline V gene has CDR1 SSHAT and CDR2 FNYEAQ (reference sequence). CDR3: CASSPSLFSGRDEQFF. For the CDR3, the DNA is TGTGCCAGCAGCCCCTCCCTTTTTAGCGGGAGGGATGAGCAGTTCTTC.

V and J are TRBV7-7 and TRBJ2-5, with D possibly matching TRBD2 (6 bases). Germline V gene sequence: CDR1 SSHAT, CDR2 FNYEAQ (reference sequence). The CDR3 runs 17 residues. V lost 5 bases to trimming and J lost 0 bases, with 19 bases between them. Here the CDR3 reads CASSEINVGRHQETQYF. The CDR3 DNA follows: TGTGCCAGCAGCGAAATTAACGTAGGGAGGCACCAAGAGACCCAGTACTTC.

The V and J genes are TRBV9 and TRBJ2-1, with D perhaps assigned TRBD1 or TRBD2 (6 bases each). The V and J ends lost 0 bases and 3 bases respectively, with 10 bases between them. Germline lookup yields CDR1 SGDLS and CDR2 YYNGEE. CDR3 length: 15 amino acids. For the CDR3, the DNA is TGTGCCAGCAGCGTAGCCGGGGGCGTCTACAATGAGCAGTTCTTC. This gives the protein CASSVAGGVYNEQFF. The full variable domain, with the rest looked up from reference TRBV9 and TRBJ2-1, is DSGVTQTPKHLITATGQRVTLRCSPRSGDLSVYWYQQSLDQGLQFLIQYYNGEERAKGNILERFSAQQFPDLHSELNLSSLELGDSALYFCASSVAGGVYNEQFFGPGTRLTVL.

The rearrangement uses TRBV2 and TRBJ2-6; perhaps TRBD1 as D (5 bases). The CDR3 covers 14 residues. Looked up from germline, CDR1 is SNHLY and CDR2 is FYNNEI. V was cut by 8 bases and J by 0 bases, with 8 bases left in between. As DNA, the CDR3 is TGTGCCAGCTACAGGAGCTCTGGGGCCAACGTCCTGACTTTC. The encoded protein is CASYRSSGANVLTF. Complete variable domain (other parts from reference TRBV2 and TRBJ2-6): EPEVTQTPSHQVTQMGQEVILRCVPISNHLYFYWYRQILGQKVEFLVSFYNNEISEKSEIFDDQFSVERPDGSNFTLKIRSTKLEDSAMYFCASYRSSGANVLTFGAGSRLTVL.

This clone was picked up one time. The gene calls are TRBV15 and TRBJ2-5, with 10 nucleotides matching TRBD2. The CDR3 contains 16 residues. Germline CDR1 and CDR2: LNHNV and YYDKDF (reference sequence). J was trimmed by 2 bases and V by 3 bases; bases with no gene match: 6. CDR3 in amino acids: CATSRAGLALQETQYF. The DNA for the CDR3 is TGTGCCACCAGCAGGGCGGGACTAGCGCTACAAGAGACCCAGTACTTC.

This clone was picked up a small number of times. This rearrangement joins TRBV30 to TRBJ2-2, with D possibly being TRBD1 (6 bases). The CDR3 consists of 15 residues. The V and J ends lost 0 bases and 1 base respectively, with 9 bases between them. Germline V gene sequence: CDR1 GTSNPN, CDR2 SVGIG (reference sequence). The CDR3 region is CAWSVLDRNTGELFF. The CDR3 DNA follows: TGTGCCTGGAGTGTACTGGACAGGAACACCGGGGAGCTGTTTTTT. Filled out from reference TRBV30 and TRBJ2-2, the complete variable domain reads SQTIHQWPATLVQPVGSPLSLECTVEGTSNPNLYWYRQAAGRGLQLLFYSVGIGQISSEVPQNLSASRPQDRQFILSSKKLLLSDSGFYLCAWSVLDRNTGELFFGEGSRLTVL.

The V call is TRBV24-1, the J call TRBJ2-3; 9 bases agree with TRBD2. Germline V CDR1 and CDR2: KGHDR, SFDVKD. The CDR3 has 15 amino acids. V lost 6 bases to trimming and J lost 6 bases; unmatched junction nucleotides: 9. The CDR3 sequence: CATSHPGTSFDTQYF. The DNA for the CDR3 is TGTGCCACCAGTCACCCCGGGACTAGCTTCGATACGCAGTATTTT.

The J gene is TRBJ2-5, the V gene TRBV9; TRBD2 agrees at 13 bases. Germline V lookup: CDR1 SGDLS, CDR2 YYNGEE. The J segment lost 5 bases and the V segment lost 3 bases, leaving 7 bases of the junction unmatched. The CDR3 runs to 16 residues. CDR3 region: CASSGGGLAGIETQYF. The CDR3 DNA sequence: TGTGCCAGCAGCGGCGGGGGACTAGCGGGAATCGAGACCCAGTACTTC.

The gene calls are TRBV5-1 and TRBJ2-1; 13 bases line up with TRBD2. V lost 1 base and J lost 4; bases outside the gene matches: 2. The CDR3 has 16 amino acids. The germline CDR1 and CDR2 sequences are SGHRS and YFSETQ. DNA of the CDR3: TGCGCCAGCAGCTTGCCGGGACTAGCGGGGTACAATGAGCAGTTCTTC. Protein sequence: CASSLPGLAGYNEQFF.

The V call is TRBV28, the J call TRBJ2-7, with D perhaps matching TRBD2 (6 bases). The CDR3 is 15 amino acids. Germline values: CDR1 MDHEN, CDR2 SYDVKM. V was trimmed by 4 bases and J by 3 bases, leaving 16 bases between them. For the CDR3, the DNA is TGTGCCAGCAGTTGGACCGGGACTCCAGACTACGAGCAGTACTTC. Translating it yields CASSWTGTPDYEQYF.

The chain couples TRBV4-2 to TRBJ2-3; 9 bases map to TRBD2. Germline values: CDR1 LGHNA, CDR2 YNFKEQ. The CDR3 runs 18 residues. The junction had 15 bases not matched to a gene; V was cut back by 0 bases and J by 8 bases. The CDR3 DNA is TGTGCCAGCAGCCAAGATCTAGCAGCGGGGGGACAGTTGGGTACGCAGTATTTT. Its protein product is CASSQDLAAGGQLGTQYF.

The chain combines TRBV19 with TRBJ2-6, with D uncertain. Germline assignment: CDR1 LNHDA and CDR2 SQIVND (reference sequence). Trimming left V 4 bases short and J 4 bases short, with 8 bases between. The CDR3 totals 14 residues. CDR3 DNA: TGTGCCAGTAGTAGGGGTAGCGGGGCCAACGTCCTGACTTTC. Protein sequence: CASSRGSGANVLTF.